The next 8 T cell receptor beta chains were all read from a single sample in a study of CD8+CD57+ T cells in acquired aplastic anemia. The use of genomic DNA as template underpinned the TCR beta VDJ and CDR3 profiling. MiXCR, applied by TCRdb to the reads, yields one record per CDR3 protein. The data contain some 190,000 distinct CDR3 sequences, 46% of them seen just once; the ten biggest clones take up approximately 2.9%. What was sequenced was sorted CD4+, CD8+, or CD8+CD57+ T cells (not recorded which) from PBMCs. The receptors stem from a human donor in good health.

The chain links TRBV3-1 to TRBJ2-1; 7 bases map to TRBD2. CDR1 is LGHDT, CDR2 YNNKEL, per germline (reference sequence). The CDR3 has 15 amino acids. The ends lost 3 bases at V and 6 bases at J; junction bases unmatched: 8. The CDR3 DNA follows: TGTGCCAGCAGCCACCACGCGGGAGCCCGCAATGAGCAGTTCTTC. Translating gives CASSHHAGARNEQFF.

The rearrangement uses TRBV10-3 and TRBJ1-5; 9 bases fit TRBD1. The CDR3 loop spans 14 amino acids. Germline assignment: CDR1 ENHRY and CDR2 SYGVKD. The junction had 5 bases not matched to a gene; V was cut back by 4 bases and J by 7 bases. The CDR3 bases are TGTGCCATCAGTGCCGGGACAGGGAACCAGCCCCAGCATTTT. Translation: CAISAGTGNQPQHF.

This clonotype was observed many times. V is TRBV6-6 and J is TRBJ1-1; D perhaps matches TRBD1 (5 bases). Germline loops: CDR1 MNHNY, CDR2 SVGAGI (reference sequence). Trimming left V 0 bases short and J 2 bases short, with 13 bases between. The CDR3 totals 16 residues. The CDR3 is CASSYSIGQGNTEAFF. CDR3 bases: TGTGCCAGCAGTTACTCGATCGGCCAGGGCAACACTGAAGCTTTCTTT.

This clonotype was recorded many times. The chain carries TRBV7-2 and TRBJ1-5, with 7 nucleotides matching TRBD1. The germline gives CDR1 SGHTA, CDR2 FQGNSA. V dropped 1 base and J dropped 3; count of bases not matched to a gene: 3. The CDR3 spans 15 residues. The CDR3 DNA reads TGTGCCAGCAGCTTAGGGGGACAGCACAATCAGCCCCAGCATTTT. This encodes CASSLGGQHNQPQHF. Based on the CDR3 plus reference TRBV7-2 and TRBJ1-5, the full variable domain is GAGVSQSPSNKVTEKGKDVELRCDPISGHTALYWYRQSLGQGLEFLIYFQGNSAPDKSGLPSDRFSAERTGGSVSTLTIQRTQQEDSAVYLCASSLGGQHNQPQHFGDGTRLSIL.

This clonotype showed up just a few times. J is TRBJ2-7 and V is TRBV29-1; TRBD2 matches at 7 bases. CDR3 size: 13 residues. J was trimmed by 0 bases and V by 5 bases; bases with no gene match: 4. From germline, CDR1 is SQVTM and CDR2 ANQGSEA. The chain's CDR3 is CSVRGGSSYEQYF. The CDR3 DNA reads as TGCAGCGTTCGCGGGGGAAGCTCCTACGAGCAGTACTTC.

The V and J genes are TRBV10-3 and TRBJ2-7; possible D gene TRBD1, 6 bases. The CDR3 is 11 residues long. The V end was cut by 8 bases, the J end by 2 bases, with 7 bases between. Germline V CDR1 and CDR2: ENHRY, SYGVKD. The CDR3 reads CAIGTTYEQYF. As DNA, the CDR3 is TGTGCCATCGGGACAACCTACGAGCAGTACTTC.

This clonotype was seen a handful of times. The chain has TRBV6-4 and TRBJ1-4; possibly TRBD1 for D (5 bases). From germline, CDR1 is MRHNA and CDR2 SNTAGT. CDR3 size: 17 residues. The ends were cut back, 5 bases at V and 5 bases at J, with 21 bases in the middle. CDR3 coding DNA: TGTGCCAGCAGTCACTTGGGAAACAGGCACTCCAATGAAAAACTGTTTTTT. Protein sequence: CASSHLGNRHSNEKLFF.

This clonotype was counted only a few times. V is TRBV11-2 and J is TRBJ2-7; 10 bases fit TRBD2. CDR3 length equals 13 residues. The J segment lost 3 bases and the V segment lost 5 bases, leaving 1 base of the junction unmatched. Germline V lookup: CDR1 SGHAT, CDR2 FQNNGV. CDR3 residues: CASSSGGGYEQYF. In DNA form, the CDR3 reads TGTGCCAGCAGCAGCGGGGGGGGCTACGAGCAGTACTTC.